Following are 29 T cell receptor beta chains from one sample sequenced in a study of blood T cell repertoires in COVID-19. Sequencing was performed with immunoSEQ multiplex PCR; in TCRdb, only in-frame clones are kept and a portion is missing. This sample has roughly 300,000 clones, with roughly nine tenths found just once. The sequencing sample was made of peripheral blood. These receptors were collected from a woman aged 25 to 39 with COVID-19, enrolled during active disease.

The chain couples TRBV12-3 or TRBV12-4 to TRBJ2-1; D possibly corresponds to TRBD2 (5 bases). V lost 6 bases, J lost 8 bases, and 14 bases lay in between. CDR3 length: 13 amino acids. The CDR3 loop reads CASSPPTRDEQFF. The CDR3 DNA sequence: TGTGCCAGCAGCCCACCCACTAGGGATGAGCAGTTCTTC.

This clone has only a few counts. CDR3 DNA sequence: TGTGCCAGCACCCAGGAAGCGGGATTTGGTAACACCGGGGAGCTGTTTTTT. This translates into CASTQEAGFGNTGELFF. The chain recombines TRBV27 with TRBJ2-2, with TRBD2 identical over 7 bases. Germline CDR1 is MNHEY and CDR2 is SMNVEV (reference sequence). CDR3 size: 17 residues. With 7 bases clipped from V and 2 bases from J, the junction kept 13 bases outside the gene matches.

The chain employs TRBV5-4 and TRBJ2-1, with TRBD2 identical over 12 bases. This CDR3 spans 20 amino acids. V dropped 0 bases and J dropped 0; count of bases not matched to a gene: 10. Germline V gene data show CDR1 as SGHNT and CDR2 as YYREEE (reference sequence). For the CDR3, the DNA is TGTGCCAGCAGCTTGGACGGTCCTAGCGGGAGGGCCAGCTCCTACAATGAGCAGTTCTTC. Its protein is CASSLDGPSGRASSYNEQFF. Full variable domain (rest looked up from reference TRBV5-4 and TRBJ2-1): ETGVTQSPTHLIKTRGQQVTLRCSSQSGHNTVSWYQQALGQGPQFIFQYYREEENGRGNFPPRFSGLQFPNYSSELNVNALELDDSALYLCASSLDGPSGRASSYNEQFFGPGTRLTVL.

The V call is TRBV4-1, the J call TRBJ2-3; a possible D gene is TRBD1 (6 bases). The CDR3 covers 16 residues. In germline, CDR1 is MGHRA, CDR2 YSYEKL. V was trimmed by 0 bases and J by 1 base, leaving 11 bases between them. The CDR3 nucleotides are TGCGCCAGCAGCCAAGAACCCCCAGGGGGCACAGATACGCAGTATTTT. This codes for CASSQEPPGGTDTQYF.

V is TRBV3-1 (or the pseudogene TRBV3-2) and J is TRBJ2-1; 10 nucleotides agree with TRBD2. CDR3 length equals 13 residues. J was trimmed by 13 bases and V by 0 bases; bases with no gene match: 3. CDR1 LGHDT and CDR2 YNNKEL come from the germline V gene (reference sequence). CDR3 protein: CASSQDLAGAQFF. DNA of the CDR3: TGTGCCAGCAGCCAAGACCTAGCGGGAGCACAGTTCTTC.

The chain uses TRBV11-2 and TRBJ1-3; 10 bases are a match to TRBD1. Trimming removed 3 bases from V and 2 bases from J; junction bases left unmatched: 1. This CDR3 is 15 amino acids long. Per the germline V gene, CDR1 is SGHAT and CDR2 is FQNNGV. This CDR3 is CASSFGTGAGNTIYF. In nucleotides, the CDR3 is TGTGCCAGCAGCTTCGGGACAGGGGCTGGAAACACCATATATTTT. Complete variable domain (other parts from reference TRBV11-2 and TRBJ1-3): EAGVAQSPRYKIIEKRQSVAFWCNPISGHATLYWYQQILGQGPKLLIQFQNNGVVDDSQLPKDRFSAERLKGVDSTLKIQPAKLEDSAVYLCASSFGTGAGNTIYFGEGSWLTVV.

V and J are TRBV19 and TRBJ2-3; tentatively, D is TRBD2 (6 bases). The germline V and J ends were trimmed by 5 bases and 6 bases, with 12 bases remaining between them. The length of the CDR3 is 13 residues. Germline values: CDR1 LNHDA, CDR2 SQIVND (reference sequence). The CDR3 protein is CASSPAGRDTQYF. The DNA for the CDR3 is TGTGCCAGTAGTCCGGCTGGGAGGGATACGCAGTATTTT.

The chain employs TRBV7-9 and TRBJ1-2; 8 bases align to TRBD1. The ends lost 5 bases at V and 6 bases at J; junction bases unmatched: 5. Per the germline V gene, CDR1 is SEHNR and CDR2 is FQNEAQ (reference sequence). The CDR3 has 13 amino acids. CDR3 nucleotide sequence: TGTGCCAGCAGCCGAGGACAGGGCCATGGCTACACCTTC. As protein: CASSRGQGHGYTF.

J is TRBJ1-5 and V is TRBV29-1; 8 bases line up with TRBD1. V dropped 6 bases and J dropped 4; count of bases not matched to a gene: 5. There are 13 residues in the CDR3. CDR1 SQVTM and CDR2 ANQGSEA come from the germline V gene. Here the CDR3 reads CSVSDRGNQPQHF. CDR3 nucleotides: TGCAGCGTCTCCGACAGGGGTAATCAGCCCCAGCATTTT. Variable domain in full (rest from reference TRBV29-1 and TRBJ1-5): SAVISQKPSRDICQRGTSLTIQCQVDSQVTMMFWYRQQPGQSLTLIATANQGSEATYESGFVIDKFPISRPNLTFSTLTVSNMSPEDSSIYLCSVSDRGNQPQHFGDGTRLSIL.

J is TRBJ2-7 and V is TRBV7-9, with D tentatively TRBD1 (6 bases). The CDR3 runs 15 residues. Per the germline V gene, CDR1 is SEHNR and CDR2 is FQNEAQ (reference sequence). Trimming took 5 bases from V and 4 from J, leaving 18 bases between them. The CDR3 DNA reads TGTGCCAGCAGCCCCCCAGGACAGAACTCTTACGAGCAGTACTTC. Translating it yields CASSPPGQNSYEQYF.

The chain has TRBV7-6 and TRBJ1-3; maybe TRBD1 (6 bases). V lost 1 base, J lost 0 bases, and 10 bases lay in between. The germline CDR1 and CDR2 sequences are SGHVS and FNYEAQ. CDR3 length: 16 residues. CDR3 protein: CASSLVDSHSGNTIYF. The CDR3 DNA reads TGTGCCAGCAGCTTAGTGGACAGCCACTCTGGAAACACCATATATTTT. Together with reference TRBV7-6 and TRBJ1-3, the CDR3 gives the full variable domain: GAGVSQSPRYKVTKRGQDVALRCDPISGHVSLYWYRQALGQGPEFLTYFNYEAQQDKSGLPNDRFSAERPEGSISTLTIQRTEQRDSAMYRCASSLVDSHSGNTIYFGEGSWLTVV.

This chain joins TRBV30 and TRBJ1-2; D unresolved. CDR1 is GTSNPN, CDR2 SVGIG, per germline (reference sequence). Trimming took off 0 bases at V and 3 bases at J, with 8 bases between the two ends. This CDR3 region has 13 residues. In DNA form, the CDR3 reads TGTGCCTGGAGTGTAGTTCGGTACTATGGCTACACCTTC. Translating it yields CAWSVVRYYGYTF. Using reference TRBV30 and TRBJ1-2 for the parts outside the CDR3, the full variable domain is SQTIHQWPATLVQPVGSPLSLECTVEGTSNPNLYWYRQAAGRGLQLLFYSVGIGQISSEVPQNLSASRPQDRQFILSSKKLLLSDSGFYLCAWSVVRYYGYTFGSGTRLTVV.

This rearrangement joins TRBV24-1 to TRBJ2-1; TRBD2 agrees at 7 bases. The J segment lost 5 bases and the V segment lost 3 bases, leaving 12 bases of the junction unmatched. The CDR3 runs to 17 residues. The V gene's germline CDR1 is KGHDR and CDR2 SFDVKD. CDR3 sequence (DNA): TGTGCCACCAGTGATCCCTTGGCGGGAGAACCTGACAATGAGCAGTTCTTC. Translation: CATSDPLAGEPDNEQFF.

The chain links TRBV2 to TRBJ1-6, with 8 bases identical to TRBD1. Germline V gives CDR1 SNHLY, CDR2 FYNNEI. V dropped 9 bases and J dropped 9; count of bases not matched to a gene: 13. The CDR3 is made up of 15 amino acids. Written as DNA, the CDR3 is TGTGCCAGAGGGACAGGTCAAGTCGGGATTTCACCCCTCCACTTT. The encoded protein is CARGTGQVGISPLHF.

This rearrangement joins TRBV9 to TRBJ2-2; TRBD1 aligns across 11 bases. After removal of 4 bases from V and 1 base from J, the junction contained 3 bases not matched to a gene. Germline loops: CDR1 SGDLS, CDR2 YYNGEE. The CDR3 totals 16 residues. In DNA, the CDR3 is TGTGCCAGCAGCATTGGGACAGGGGGGAACACCGGGGAGCTGTTTTTT. Translated, it gives CASSIGTGGNTGELFF. The entire variable domain, with the rest obtained from reference TRBV9 and TRBJ2-2, is as follows: DSGVTQTPKHLITATGQRVTLRCSPRSGDLSVYWYQQSLDQGLQFLIQYYNGEERAKGNILERFSAQQFPDLHSELNLSSLELGDSALYFCASSIGTGGNTGELFFGEGSRLTVL.

Regarding this clone: The same CDR3 arises from other DNA sequences in this sample as well. The rearrangement uses TRBV3-1 (or the pseudogene TRBV3-2) and TRBJ1-2; D unresolved. V was trimmed by 1 base and J by 7 bases, leaving 7 bases between them. The CDR3 is 12 residues long. The germline CDR1 and CDR2 sequences are LGHDT and YNNKEL (reference sequence). This CDR3 reads CASSQGAAGYTF. For the CDR3, the DNA is TGTGCCAGCAGCCAAGGAGCGGCTGGCTACACCTTC.

The rearrangement joins TRBV5-1 to TRBJ2-2; TRBD1 aligns across 11 bases. The length of the CDR3 is 14 residues. V shed 4 bases, J shed 7 bases, and the junction held 3 bases outside the gene matches. The germline CDR1 and CDR2 sequences are SGHRS and YFSETQ. The CDR3 region has the DNA TGCGCCAGCAGCGCCGGGACAGGGGGCGGGGAGCTGTTTTTT. Amino acids: CASSAGTGGGELFF. The complete variable domain, with remaining parts taken from reference TRBV5-1 and TRBJ2-2, reads KAGVTQTPRYLIKTRGQQVTLSCSPISGHRSVSWYQQTPGQGLQFLFEYFSETQRNKGNFPGRFSGRQFSNSRSEMNVSTLELGDSALYLCASSAGTGGGELFFGEGSRLTVL.

The gene calls are TRBV7-8 and TRBJ1-1, with a weak D call TRBD1 (6 bases). This CDR3 spans 14 amino acids. CDR1 and CDR2 from the germline V gene are SGHVS and FQNEAQ. The V gene lost 2 bases and the J gene lost 7 bases, with 14 bases spanning the gap. Written as DNA, the CDR3 is TGTGCCAGCAGCTTAATTCAGGGGCCGGTTGAAGCTTTCTTT. This encodes CASSLIQGPVEAFF.

The chain links TRBV11-3 to TRBJ2-7, with 11 bases fitting TRBD2. The CDR3 contains 15 residues. CDR1 and CDR2 from the germline V gene are SGHNT and YENEEA. Trimming at V came to 4 bases and at J to 5 bases, leaving 7 bases not matched to a gene. The CDR3 sequence is CASSSGLAGSHEQYF. CDR3 DNA sequence: TGTGCCAGCAGCTCCGGACTAGCGGGCTCGCACGAGCAGTACTTC.

The chain has TRBV24-1 and TRBJ1-5, with D perhaps matching TRBD1 (6 bases). CDR3 size: 15 residues. V was trimmed by 4 bases and J by 3 bases, leaving 12 bases between them. CDR1 and CDR2 from the germline V gene are KGHDR and SFDVKD. This CDR3 is CATSEKGGANQPQHF. For the CDR3, the DNA is TGTGCCACCAGTGAGAAGGGGGGGGCCAATCAGCCCCAGCATTTT.

This chain joins TRBV20-1 and TRBJ2-1, with D hard to call. This CDR3 region has 11 residues. The V and J ends lost 0 bases and 8 bases respectively, with 5 bases between them. From germline, CDR1 is DFQATT and CDR2 SNEGSKA (reference sequence). This chain's CDR3 is CSARDLHEQFF. CDR3 nucleotides: TGCAGTGCTAGAGATCTACATGAGCAGTTCTTC.

In this sample, this clone turned up a few times. This sequence joins TRBV27 and TRBJ2-7, with TRBD1 matching over 8 bases. The CDR3 is made up of 16 amino acids. V gave up 2 bases and J gave up 2 bases; unmatched junction bases: 8. Germline lookup yields CDR1 MNHEY and CDR2 SMNVEV (reference sequence). The CDR3 loop is CASSLEGWGQAYEQYF. The DNA for the CDR3 is TGTGCCAGCAGTTTAGAGGGGTGGGGACAGGCCTACGAGCAGTACTTC.

The V gene is TRBV11-1, the J gene TRBJ1-1; D gene unclear. Deletions cut 7 bases from V and 8 bases from J, with 17 bases between. Germline V gives CDR1 SGHAT, CDR2 FQDESV (reference sequence). CDR3 length: 13 amino acids. The DNA for the CDR3 is TGTGCCAGCACCCCGAAGGAGGAGGGAGAAGCTTTCTTT. Protein: CASTPKEEGEAFF.

The chain links TRBV27 to TRBJ2-1, with a tentative D call TRBD1 (6 bases). The V end was cut by 4 bases, the J end by 10 bases, with 17 bases between. CDR3 length equals 14 residues. Looked up from germline, CDR1 is MNHEY and CDR2 is SMNVEV (reference sequence). The chain's CDR3 is CASSWSTQGSEQFF. The CDR3 region has the DNA TGTGCCAGCAGTTGGTCTACACAGGGATCCGAGCAGTTCTTC.

This sequence joins TRBV12-3 or TRBV12-4 and TRBJ2-7; maybe TRBD2 (5 bases). The CDR3 extends over 12 amino acids. Trimming left V 8 bases short and J 4 bases short, with 12 bases between. The CDR3 DNA sequence: TGTGCCAGCCGGACGGACTTGTACGAGCAGTACTTC. This sequence encodes CASRTDLYEQYF.

This clone was observed a single time. This chain joins TRBV12-5 and TRBJ1-1; D is unclear. Germline V gene data show CDR1 as LGHNT and CDR2 as FRNRAP. Between the trimmed V and J ends, which lost 3 bases and 3 bases, there was a span of 8 bases. The CDR3 length is 13 residues. The CDR3 protein is CASGFNEYTEAFF. CDR3 nucleotides: TGTGCTAGTGGTTTTAACGAGTACACTGAAGCTTTCTTT.

The chain couples TRBV5-5 to TRBJ2-5, with 9 positions matching TRBD1. Germline assignment: CDR1 SGHKS and CDR2 YYEKEE (reference sequence). Unmatched junction bases numbered 4, after V lost 2 bases and J lost 2 bases. The length of the CDR3 is 15 residues. CDR3 in DNA: TGTGCCAGCAGCTTAGGACAGGGGTGGCAAGAGACCCAGTACTTC. Translation: CASSLGQGWQETQYF.

This clone has just a few counts. This sequence joins TRBV6-2 or TRBV6-3 and TRBJ2-3; D ambiguous. This CDR3 is built from 13 residues. Trimming cost V 4 bases and J 5 bases, with 10 bases left between them. CDR1 is MNHEY, CDR2 SVGEGT, per germline. CDR3 loop: CASSWLVRDTQYF. In DNA form, the CDR3 reads TGTGCCAGCAGTTGGCTAGTCCGAGATACGCAGTATTTT.

This clone has a single count. The rearrangement joins TRBV5-1 to TRBJ2-7; 7 nucleotides match TRBD1. V lost 2 bases to trimming and J lost 4 bases; unmatched junction nucleotides: 6. Germline CDR1 reads SGHRS; CDR2 reads YFSETQ. The CDR3 extends over 14 amino acids. CDR3 residues: CASSFGTGEYEQYF. CDR3 in DNA: TGCGCCAGCAGCTTCGGAACAGGGGAATACGAGCAGTACTTC.